This TCR beta chain emerged from a study of kidney transplant recipient with SARS-CoV-2 infection. This clonotype was observed many times. TCRdb re-called the reads through MiXCR, storing one row per CDR3 protein. The sample comprises about 250,000 distinct CDR3 sequences, 25% to 30% of which are singletons, and less than 8.5% rests with the top ten. Trimming cost V 4 bases and J 4 bases, with 22 bases left between them. The CDR3 length is 17 residues. Germline CDR1 is LGHNA and CDR2 is YSLEER. The source of this sequence is a male patient in his 30s who had COVID-19 and was a kidney transplant recipient. Some T cells may possibly be graft donor cells. The chain carries TRBV4-3 and TRBJ1-2; D call uncertain. Sequencing was performed on a blood sample, taken at baseline and around day 120 from a kidney transplant recipient. The CDR3 protein is CASSRSQGRRKTYGYTF. The DNA of the CDR3 is TGCGCCAGCAGCCGAAGTCAAGGACGTCGAAAGACCTATGGCTACACCTTC.